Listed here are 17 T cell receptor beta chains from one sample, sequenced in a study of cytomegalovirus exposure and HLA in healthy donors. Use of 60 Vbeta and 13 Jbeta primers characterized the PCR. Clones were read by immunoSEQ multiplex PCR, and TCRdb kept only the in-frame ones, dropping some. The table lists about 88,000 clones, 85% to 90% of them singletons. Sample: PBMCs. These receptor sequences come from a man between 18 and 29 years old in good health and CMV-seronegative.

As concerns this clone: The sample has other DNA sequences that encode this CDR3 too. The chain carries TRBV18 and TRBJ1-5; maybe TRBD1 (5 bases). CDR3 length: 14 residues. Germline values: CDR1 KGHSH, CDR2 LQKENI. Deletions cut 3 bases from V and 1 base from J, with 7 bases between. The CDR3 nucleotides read TGTGCCAGCTCACCCCAGGGCAGCAATCAGCCCCAGCATTTT. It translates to CASSPQGSNQPQHF.

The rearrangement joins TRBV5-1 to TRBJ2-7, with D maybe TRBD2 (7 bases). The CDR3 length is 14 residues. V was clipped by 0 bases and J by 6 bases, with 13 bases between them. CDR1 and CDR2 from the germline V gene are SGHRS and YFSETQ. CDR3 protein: CASSLAGGGAEQYF. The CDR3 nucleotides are TGCGCCAGCAGCTTGGCGGGGGGCGGCGCCGAGCAGTACTTC.

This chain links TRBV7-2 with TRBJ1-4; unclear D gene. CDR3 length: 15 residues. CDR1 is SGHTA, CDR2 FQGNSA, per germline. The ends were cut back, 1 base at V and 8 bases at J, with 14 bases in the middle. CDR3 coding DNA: TGTGCCAGCAGCTTAGGACTCGGTACAATAGAAAAACTGTTTTTT. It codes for CASSLGLGTIEKLFF.

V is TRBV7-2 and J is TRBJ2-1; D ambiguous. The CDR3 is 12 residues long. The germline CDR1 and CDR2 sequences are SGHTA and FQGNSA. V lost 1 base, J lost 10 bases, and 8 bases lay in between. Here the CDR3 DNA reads TGTGCCAGCAGCTTAGGGCTAGGCGAGCAGTTCTTC. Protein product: CASSLGLGEQFF. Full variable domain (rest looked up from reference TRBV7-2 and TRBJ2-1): GAGVSQSPSNKVTEKGKDVELRCDPISGHTALYWYRQSLGQGLEFLIYFQGNSAPDKSGLPSDRFSAERTGGSVSTLTIQRTQQEDSAVYLCASSLGLGEQFFGPGTRLTVL.

This CDR3 reads CASSPKGLAGVNEQFF. DNA for the CDR3: TGTGCCAGCAGCCCCAAGGGACTAGCGGGAGTCAATGAGCAGTTCTTC. V is TRBV7-9 and J is TRBJ2-1; TRBD2 aligns across 14 bases. The CDR3 covers 16 residues. Germline values: CDR1 SEHNR, CDR2 FQNEAQ (reference sequence). After removal of 5 bases from V and 6 bases from J, the junction contained 6 bases not matched to a gene.

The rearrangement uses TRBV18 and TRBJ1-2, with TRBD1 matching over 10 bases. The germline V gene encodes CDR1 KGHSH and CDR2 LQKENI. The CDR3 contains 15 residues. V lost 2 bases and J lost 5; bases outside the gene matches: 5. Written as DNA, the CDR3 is TGTGCCAGCTCACCAGCGGACAGGGGGGCTTATGGCTACACCTTC. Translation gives CASSPADRGAYGYTF.

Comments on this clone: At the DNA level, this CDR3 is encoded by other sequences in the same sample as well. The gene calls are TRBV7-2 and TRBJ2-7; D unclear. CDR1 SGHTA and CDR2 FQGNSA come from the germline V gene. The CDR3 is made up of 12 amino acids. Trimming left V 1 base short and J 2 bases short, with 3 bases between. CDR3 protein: CASSLVTYEQYF. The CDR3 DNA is TGTGCCAGCAGCTTAGTAACCTACGAGCAGTACTTC.

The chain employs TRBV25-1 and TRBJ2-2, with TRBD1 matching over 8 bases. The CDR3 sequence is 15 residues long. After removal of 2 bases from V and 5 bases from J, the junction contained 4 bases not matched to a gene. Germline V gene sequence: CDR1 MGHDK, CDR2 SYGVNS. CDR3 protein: CASSENTGGTGELFF. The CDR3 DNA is TGTGCCAGCAGTGAAAATACAGGGGGTACCGGGGAGCTGTTTTTT. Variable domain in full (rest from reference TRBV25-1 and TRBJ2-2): EADIYQTPRYLVIGTGKKITLECSQTMGHDKMYWYQQDPGMELHLIHYSYGVNSTEKGDLSSESTVSRIRTEHFPLTLESARPSHTSQYLCASSENTGGTGELFFGEGSRLTVL.

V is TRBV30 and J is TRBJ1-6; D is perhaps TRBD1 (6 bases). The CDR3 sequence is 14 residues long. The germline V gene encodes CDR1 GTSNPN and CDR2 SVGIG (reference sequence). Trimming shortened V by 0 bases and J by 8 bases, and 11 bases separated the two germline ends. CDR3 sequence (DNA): TGTGCCTGGAGTGTACGGGGGGCGCATTCACCCCTCCACTTT. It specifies CAWSVRGAHSPLHF.

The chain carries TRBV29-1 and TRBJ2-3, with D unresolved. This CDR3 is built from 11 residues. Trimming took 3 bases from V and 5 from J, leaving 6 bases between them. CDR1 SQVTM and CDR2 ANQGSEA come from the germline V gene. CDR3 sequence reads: CSVEAVDTQYF. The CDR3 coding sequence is TGCAGCGTTGAGGCTGTAGATACGCAGTATTTT.

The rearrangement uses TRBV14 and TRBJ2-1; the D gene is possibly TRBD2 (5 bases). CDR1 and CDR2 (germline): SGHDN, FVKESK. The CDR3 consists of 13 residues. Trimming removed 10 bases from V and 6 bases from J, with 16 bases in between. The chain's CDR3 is CATLAGSGNEQFF. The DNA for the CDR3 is TGTGCCACCTTGGCGGGTTCGGGCAATGAGCAGTTCTTC.

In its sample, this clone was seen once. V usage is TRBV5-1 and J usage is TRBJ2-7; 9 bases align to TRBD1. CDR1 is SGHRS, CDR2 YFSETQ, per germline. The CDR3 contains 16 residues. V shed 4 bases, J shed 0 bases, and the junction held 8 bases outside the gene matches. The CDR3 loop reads CASSRRDREYSYEQYF. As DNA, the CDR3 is TGCGCCAGCAGCCGCCGGGACAGGGAGTACTCCTACGAGCAGTACTTC.

The CDR3 loop reads CASSFGGRSTDTQYF. Written as DNA, the CDR3 is TGTGCCAGCAGCTTTGGCGGGCGGAGCACAGATACGCAGTATTTT. The chain combines TRBV7-8 with TRBJ2-3; D is perhaps TRBD2 (5 bases). The germline V and J ends were trimmed by 3 bases and 0 bases, with 10 bases remaining between them. Germline CDR1 SGHVS, CDR2 FQNEAQ. The CDR3 runs to 15 residues.

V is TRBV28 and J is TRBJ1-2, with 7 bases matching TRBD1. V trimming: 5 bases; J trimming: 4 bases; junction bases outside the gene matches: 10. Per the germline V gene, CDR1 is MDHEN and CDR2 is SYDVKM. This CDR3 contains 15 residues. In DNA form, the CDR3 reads TGTGCCAGCAGTGTCCGGGACAGTACTCTCTATGGCTACACCTTC. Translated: CASSVRDSTLYGYTF.

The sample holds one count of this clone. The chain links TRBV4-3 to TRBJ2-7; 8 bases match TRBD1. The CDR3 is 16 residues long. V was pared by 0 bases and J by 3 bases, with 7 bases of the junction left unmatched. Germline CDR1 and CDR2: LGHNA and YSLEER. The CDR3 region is CASSQERTGNDYEQYF. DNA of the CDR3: TGCGCCAGCAGCCAAGAAAGGACAGGGAACGACTACGAGCAGTACTTC.

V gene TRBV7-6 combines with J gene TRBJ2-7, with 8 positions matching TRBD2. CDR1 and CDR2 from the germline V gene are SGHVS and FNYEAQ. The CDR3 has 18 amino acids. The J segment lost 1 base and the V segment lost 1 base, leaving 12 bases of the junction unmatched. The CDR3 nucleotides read TGTGCCAGCAGCTTAGAGGCTAGCGGGTTTACTTATTCCTACGAGCAGTACTTC. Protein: CASSLEASGFTYSYEQYF.

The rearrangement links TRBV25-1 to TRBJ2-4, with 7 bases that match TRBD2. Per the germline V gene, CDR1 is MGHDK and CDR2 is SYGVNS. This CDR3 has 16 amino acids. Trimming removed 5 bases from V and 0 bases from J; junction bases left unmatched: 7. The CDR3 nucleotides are TGTGCCAGCAGTCCTCCCCGGGGGGTAGCCAAAAACATTCAGTACTTC. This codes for CASSPPRGVAKNIQYF.